This is a list of T cell receptor beta chains from one sample in a study of regulatory T cells in long-lasting Graves disease. TCRdb reprocessed the multiplex PCR reads via MiXCR and lists one record per CDR3 protein. The table lists about 420,000 distinct CDR3 sequences, 15% to 20% of them singletons. A further study also used this sample, focusing on T cells in Graves' hyperthyroidism and ophthalmopathy.

Specimen: peripheral blood mononuclear cells (PBMCs), collected at new diagnosis, from a patient treated with antithyroid drugs. The receptors were sampled from a woman between 18 and 29 years old with Graves disease. Both conserved end residues are trimmed from each CDR3. The order of the fields is V gene, J gene, CDR3 protein.

V gene: TRBV19
J gene: TRBJ1-5
CDR3 protein: ASSIERQGPKDQPQH

V gene: TRBV7-8
J gene: TRBJ2-3
CDR3 protein: ASSPRLASTDTQY

V gene: TRBV20-1
J gene: TRBJ2-1
CDR3 protein: SARGNLASGTGRNEQF

V gene: TRBV13
J gene: TRBJ1-2
CDR3 protein: ASSRTGGGYGYT

V gene: TRBV20-1
J gene: TRBJ2-7
CDR3 protein: SAPRESYEQY

V gene: TRBV28
J gene: TRBJ1-1
CDR3 protein: ATSLPYAVWKAF

V gene: TRBV7-2
J gene: TRBJ2-1
CDR3 protein: ASSPQGLSNEQF

V gene: TRBV13
J gene: TRBJ1-2
CDR3 protein: ASSLGQGYGYGYT

V gene: TRBV10-3
J gene: TRBJ1-2
CDR3 protein: AIRDGQFYGYT

V gene: TRBV20-1
J gene: TRBJ2-1
CDR3 protein: SASVLAGGVNEQF

V gene: TRBV12-3/TRBV12-4
J gene: TRBJ2-1
CDR3 protein: ASSADRSSYNEQF

V gene: TRBV12-3/TRBV12-4
J gene: TRBJ2-5
CDR3 protein: ASRWGSETQY

V gene: TRBV20-1
J gene: TRBJ1-6
CDR3 protein: SARTGGLSYNSPLH

V gene: TRBV7-3
J gene: TRBJ2-3
CDR3 protein: ASSNLGYTQY

V gene: TRBV6-1
J gene: TRBJ1-1
CDR3 protein: ASNRLGTGGLEAF

V gene: TRBV12-3/TRBV12-4
J gene: TRBJ1-2
CDR3 protein: ASSLGTGGAYGYT